Following are 22 T cell receptor beta chains from one sample sequenced in a study of technical replicates of blood from a handful of donors. The method was immunoSEQ multiplex PCR; TCRdb's version includes in-frame clones alone and lacks a portion of them. Of roughly 76,000 clones in the sample, 75% to 95% were seen once. Source material: T cells isolated from PBMCs. These receptors originate from a human donor in good health. Some clones in this sample may be carry-over from other donors' samples.

The chain links TRBV5-6 to TRBJ2-1; TRBD2 might be the D (7 bases). This CDR3 comprises 16 residues. Germline lookup yields CDR1 SGHDT and CDR2 YYEEEE. Trimming removed 4 bases from V and 1 base from J, with 15 bases in between. CDR3 DNA: TGTGCCAGCAGCCATACGGCGGGGGCATCCTACAATGAGCAGTTCTTC. This codes for CASSHTAGASYNEQFF. Complete variable domain (other parts from reference TRBV5-6 and TRBJ2-1): DAGVTQSPTHLIKTRGQQVTLRCSPKSGHDTVSWYQQALGQGPQFIFQYYEEEERQRGNFPDRFSGHQFPNYSSELNVNALLLGDSALYLCASSHTAGASYNEQFFGPGTRLTVL.

J is TRBJ2-1 and V is TRBV4-1; D uncertain. Trimming removed 1 base at V and 7 bases at J, with 5 bases between. Germline V gene data show CDR1 as MGHRA and CDR2 as YSYEKL. The CDR3 totals 12 residues. The CDR3 loop is CASSQALNEQFF. As DNA, the CDR3 is TGCGCCAGCAGCCAAGCCCTTAATGAGCAGTTCTTC.

The chain recombines TRBV6-1 with TRBJ2-7; a weak D match, TRBD1 (6 bases). The CDR3 contains 15 residues. CDR1 MNHNS and CDR2 SASEGT come from the germline V gene. V gave up 2 bases and J gave up 1 base, with 12 bases separating them. CDR3 sequence: CASSERQEVSYEQYF. CDR3 nucleotides: TGTGCCAGCAGTGAACGACAGGAAGTTTCCTACGAGCAGTACTTC.

This sequence joins TRBV2 and TRBJ2-4; 9 positions match TRBD1. The CDR3 totals 15 residues. Germline V CDR1 and CDR2: SNHLY, FYNNEI. The V gene end was trimmed by 4 bases and the J gene end by 5 bases; junction bases not matched to a gene: 6. The CDR3 DNA is TGTGCCAGCAGTGTCGACAGGGGGTACCAAAACATTCAGTACTTC. The encoded protein is CASSVDRGYQNIQYF.

J is TRBJ2-5 and V is TRBV6-5, with D tentatively TRBD2 (6 bases). Germline loops: CDR1 MNHEY, CDR2 SVGAGI. The CDR3 has 15 amino acids. V shed 6 bases and J shed 5 bases, with 19 bases lying between them. The CDR3 region has the DNA TGTGCCAGCAGACGAACAGTTACTGGGAGGGAGACCCAGTACTTC. Its protein is CASRRTVTGRETQYF.

The chain links TRBV10-3 to TRBJ2-5; 9 positions match TRBD2. The J call may be incorrect, as the DNA end agrees better with TRBJ2-7. The CDR3 is made up of 15 amino acids. CDR1 is ENHRY, CDR2 SYGVKD, per germline. The CDR3: CAISEEVAGVYEQYF. In DNA form, the CDR3 reads TGTGCCATCAGTGAGGAGGTAGCGGGAGTATACGAGCAGTACTTC.

V is TRBV4-1 and J is TRBJ2-2, with 7 nucleotides matching TRBD1. Looked up from germline, CDR1 is MGHRA and CDR2 is YSYEKL. Trimming removed 4 bases from V and 1 base from J; junction bases left unmatched: 3. CDR3 length: 15 residues. This CDR3 is CASSPRQGNTGELFF. The CDR3 bases are TGCGCCAGCAGCCCTAGACAGGGGAACACCGGGGAGCTGTTTTTT.

The chain is built from TRBV7-2 and TRBJ2-7, with 8 bases matching TRBD2. V was pared by 1 base and J by 7 bases, with 6 bases of the junction left unmatched. This CDR3 comprises 14 residues. Germline values: CDR1 SGHTA, CDR2 FQGNSA. CDR3 protein: CASSLGGGRWEQYF. CDR3 in DNA: TGTGCCAGCAGCTTAGGAGGCGGGAGGTGGGAGCAGTACTTC.

This rearrangement joins TRBV29-1 to TRBJ1-1; no clear D gene. The CDR3 consists of 13 residues. V shed 7 bases and J shed 1 base, with 13 bases lying between them. The V gene's germline CDR1 is SQVTM and CDR2 ANQGSEA. CDR3 region: CSAPTAGNTEAFF. CDR3 nucleotide sequence: TGCAGCGCACCCACCGCAGGGAACACTGAAGCTTTCTTT.

The chain carries TRBV4-3 and TRBJ2-2, with D perhaps TRBD1 (5 bases). Trimming took 5 bases from V and 5 from J, leaving 12 bases between them. The CDR3 has 14 residues. Per the germline V gene, CDR1 is LGHNA and CDR2 is YSLEER. This CDR3 reads CASSATVLTGELFF. The CDR3 bases are TGCGCCAGCAGCGCGACAGTATTAACCGGGGAGCTGTTTTTT.

This chain links TRBV7-2 with TRBJ2-1; 9 nucleotides match TRBD2. Germline loops: CDR1 SGHTA, CDR2 FQGNSA. The CDR3 consists of 15 residues. V was clipped by 5 bases and J by 9 bases; unmatched bases: 11. CDR3 amino acids: CASSEKASGAPEQFF. The CDR3 nucleotides read TGTGCCAGCAGCGAAAAAGCTAGCGGGGCTCCTGAGCAGTTCTTC.

For the CDR3, the DNA is TGTGCCAGCAGCTGGACTAGCGGGGGCCCTAGCACAGATACGCAGTATTTT. This codes for CASSWTSGGPSTDTQYF. This chain uses TRBV7-3 with TRBJ2-3, with 13 bases matching TRBD2. V gave up 4 bases and J gave up 0 bases; unmatched junction bases: 4. The CDR3 runs 17 residues. Germline assignment: CDR1 SGHTA and CDR2 FQGTGA.

This chain uses TRBV6-5 with TRBJ1-3; TRBD1 agrees at 8 bases. Germline trimming cut 3 bases from V and 4 bases from J; bases unmatched to any gene: 5. Germline CDR1 MNHEY, CDR2 SVGAGI. This CDR3 contains 15 residues. DNA of the CDR3: TGTGCCAGCAGTTATCGGACAGGGAGGGGAAACACCATATATTTT. Translation: CASSYRTGRGNTIYF.

V is TRBV10-2 and J is TRBJ2-1; D might be TRBD2 (6 bases). The length of the CDR3 is 13 residues. From germline, CDR1 is WSHSY and CDR2 SAAADI. V was cut by 8 bases and J by 3 bases, with 11 bases left in between. The CDR3 protein is CASCREHYNEQFF. Here the CDR3 DNA reads TGCGCCAGCTGTCGGGAGCACTACAATGAGCAGTTCTTC.

Written as DNA, the CDR3 is TGTGCCAGCAGAAAAACAGGGTTAGGGACCCAGTACTTC. It codes for CASRKTGLGTQYF. J is TRBJ2-5 and V is TRBV6-5, with D maybe TRBD1 (6 bases). The CDR3 sequence is 13 residues long. The germline gives CDR1 MNHEY, CDR2 SVGAGI. The V gene lost 6 bases and the J gene lost 7 bases, with 15 bases spanning the gap.

The V gene is TRBV2, the J gene TRBJ1-1; 9 nucleotides align to TRBD1. This CDR3 is 14 amino acids long. With V trimmed by 3 bases and J by 5 bases, 4 bases remained unmatched. Germline CDR1 SNHLY, CDR2 FYNNEI. CDR3 amino acids: CASSDQTGGTEAFF. The CDR3 bases are TGTGCCAGCAGTGACCAGACAGGGGGGACTGAAGCTTTCTTT.

The J gene is TRBJ2-5, the V gene TRBV5-1, with TRBD2 matching over 15 bases. CDR3 length: 16 amino acids. Germline V gene data show CDR1 as SGHRS and CDR2 as YFSETQ. The V segment lost 2 bases and the J segment 4 bases; nucleotides outside the gene matches: 3. This CDR3 is CASSLWTSGRAETQYF. DNA of the CDR3: TGCGCCAGCAGCTTATGGACTAGCGGGAGGGCAGAGACCCAGTACTTC.

The chain employs TRBV27 and TRBJ1-2; D call uncertain. This CDR3 spans 14 amino acids. Deletions cut 2 bases from V and 1 base from J, with 8 bases between. Germline V CDR1 and CDR2: MNHEY, SMNVEV (reference sequence). The CDR3 sequence: CASSLNGINYGYTF. In DNA, the CDR3 is TGTGCCAGCAGTTTAAACGGGATTAACTATGGCTACACCTTC.

J is TRBJ2-1 and V is TRBV19; D gene ambiguous. Trimming took 5 bases from V and 0 from J, leaving 17 bases between them. This CDR3 contains 17 residues. Germline CDR1 and CDR2: LNHDA and SQIVND (reference sequence). CDR3 region: CASSPRSGVLSYNEQFF. The DNA for the CDR3 is TGTGCCAGTAGTCCCCGTTCAGGTGTTCTCTCCTACAATGAGCAGTTCTTC.

This clone was recorded only once. V gene TRBV2 combines with J gene TRBJ2-2; D might be TRBD1 (5 bases). V lost 8 bases, J lost 0 bases, and 10 bases lay in between. Germline CDR1 SNHLY, CDR2 FYNNEI. The CDR3 sequence is 14 residues long. The CDR3 coding sequence is TGTGCCAGCGTAGGACACTCGAACACCGGGGAGCTGTTTTTT. It translates to CASVGHSNTGELFF.

The genes are TRBV30 and TRBJ1-5; D may be TRBD1 (5 bases). In germline, CDR1 is GTSNPN, CDR2 SVGIG (reference sequence). V lost 1 base and J 7 bases, leaving 11 bases between the germline ends. The CDR3 has 13 amino acids. The CDR3 sequence: CAWSGGEGQPQHF. CDR3 sequence (DNA): TGTGCCTGGAGTGGAGGGGAGGGACAGCCCCAGCATTTT.

The V call is TRBV7-6, the J call TRBJ2-7, with D possibly TRBD1 on 6 matching bases. Looked up from germline, CDR1 is SGHVS and CDR2 is FNYEAQ. The length of the CDR3 is 14 residues. The V end was cut by 7 bases, the J end by 4 bases, with 17 bases between. The CDR3 sequence is CASTRDIQTYEQYF. The CDR3 nucleotides are TGTGCCAGCACCAGGGACATTCAAACATACGAGCAGTACTTC.